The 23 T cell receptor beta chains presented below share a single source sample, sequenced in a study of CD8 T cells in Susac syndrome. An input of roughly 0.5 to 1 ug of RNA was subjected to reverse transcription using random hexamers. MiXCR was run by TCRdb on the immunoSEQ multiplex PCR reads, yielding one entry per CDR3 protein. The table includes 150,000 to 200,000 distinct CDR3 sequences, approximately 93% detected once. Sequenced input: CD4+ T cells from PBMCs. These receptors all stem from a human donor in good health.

CDR3 DNA: TGTGCCAGCTCCATTGGGAATCAAGAGACCCAGTACTTC. It is translated as CASSIGNQETQYF. The V gene is TRBV9, the J gene TRBJ2-5, with unresolved D. CDR1 is SGDLS, CDR2 YYNGEE, per germline. The CDR3 is 13 amino acids. V lost 7 bases and J 2 bases, leaving 12 bases between the germline ends.

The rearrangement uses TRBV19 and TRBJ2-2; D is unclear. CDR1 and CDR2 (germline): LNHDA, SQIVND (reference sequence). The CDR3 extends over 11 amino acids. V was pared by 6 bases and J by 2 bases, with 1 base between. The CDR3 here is CASRNTGELFF. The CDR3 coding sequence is TGTGCCAGTAGAAACACCGGGGAGCTGTTTTTT.

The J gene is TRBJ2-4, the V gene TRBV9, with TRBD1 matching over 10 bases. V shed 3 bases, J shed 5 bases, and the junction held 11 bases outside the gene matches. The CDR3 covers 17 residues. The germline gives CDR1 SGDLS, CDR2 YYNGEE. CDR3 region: CASSGRTGGIGENIQYF. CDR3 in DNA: TGTGCCAGCAGCGGGAGGACAGGGGGTATTGGGGAAAACATTCAGTACTTC.

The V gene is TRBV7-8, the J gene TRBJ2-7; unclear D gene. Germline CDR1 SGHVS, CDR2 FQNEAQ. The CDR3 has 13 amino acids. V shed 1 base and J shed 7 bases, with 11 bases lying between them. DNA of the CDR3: TGTGCCAGCAGCTTAGTGACCACCTCTGAGCAGTACGTC. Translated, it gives CASSLVTTSEQYV.

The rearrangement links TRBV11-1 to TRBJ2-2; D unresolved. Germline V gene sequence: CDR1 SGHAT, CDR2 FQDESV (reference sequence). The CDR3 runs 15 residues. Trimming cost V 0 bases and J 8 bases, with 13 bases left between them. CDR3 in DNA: TGTGCCAGCAGCTTAGCCGGAAGGTTAACGGGGGAGCTGTTTTTT. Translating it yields CASSLAGRLTGELFF.

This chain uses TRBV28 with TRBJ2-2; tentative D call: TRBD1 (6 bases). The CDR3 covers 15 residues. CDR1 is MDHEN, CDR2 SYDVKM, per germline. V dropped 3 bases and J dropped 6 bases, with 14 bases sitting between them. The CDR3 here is CASSFDQGIPGELFF. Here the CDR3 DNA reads TGTGCCAGCAGTTTTGACCAGGGGATCCCCGGGGAGCTGTTTTTT.

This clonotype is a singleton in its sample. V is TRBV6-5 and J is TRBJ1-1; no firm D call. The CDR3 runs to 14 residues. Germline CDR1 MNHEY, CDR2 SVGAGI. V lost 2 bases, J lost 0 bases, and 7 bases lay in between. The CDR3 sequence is CASSYGGMNTEAFF. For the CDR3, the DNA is TGTGCCAGCAGTTACGGAGGTATGAACACTGAAGCTTTCTTT.

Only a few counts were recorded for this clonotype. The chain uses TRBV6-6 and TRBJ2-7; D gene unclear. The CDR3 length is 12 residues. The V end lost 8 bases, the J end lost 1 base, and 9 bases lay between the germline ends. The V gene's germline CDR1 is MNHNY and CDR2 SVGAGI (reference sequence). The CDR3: CASREQSYEQYF. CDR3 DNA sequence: TGTGCCAGCCGAGAACAGTCCTACGAGCAGTACTTC.

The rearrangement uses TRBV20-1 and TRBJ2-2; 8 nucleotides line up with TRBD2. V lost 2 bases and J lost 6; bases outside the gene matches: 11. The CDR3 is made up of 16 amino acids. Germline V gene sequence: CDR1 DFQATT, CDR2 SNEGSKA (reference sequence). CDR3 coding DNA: TGCAGTGCTAGAACCCAAGCGGGGGAATGGTCCGGGGAGCTGTTTTTT. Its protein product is CSARTQAGEWSGELFF.

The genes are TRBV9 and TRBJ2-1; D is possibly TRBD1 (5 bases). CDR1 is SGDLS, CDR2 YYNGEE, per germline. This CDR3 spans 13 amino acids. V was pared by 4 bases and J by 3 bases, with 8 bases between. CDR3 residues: CASSPTGYNEQFF. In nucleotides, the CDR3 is TGTGCCAGCAGCCCTACAGGCTACAATGAGCAGTTCTTC.

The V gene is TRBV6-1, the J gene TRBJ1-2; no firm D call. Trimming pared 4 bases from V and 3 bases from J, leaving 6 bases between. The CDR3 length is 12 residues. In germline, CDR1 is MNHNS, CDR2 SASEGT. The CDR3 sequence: CASSAEYYGYTF. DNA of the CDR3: TGTGCCAGCAGTGCTGAATACTATGGCTACACCTTC.

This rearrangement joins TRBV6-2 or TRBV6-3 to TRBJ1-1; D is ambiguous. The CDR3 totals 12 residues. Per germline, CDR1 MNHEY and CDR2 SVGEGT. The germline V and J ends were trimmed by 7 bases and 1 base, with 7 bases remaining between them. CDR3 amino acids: CASTRRNTEAFF. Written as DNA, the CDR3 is TGTGCCAGCACGAGGCGGAACACTGAAGCTTTCTTT.

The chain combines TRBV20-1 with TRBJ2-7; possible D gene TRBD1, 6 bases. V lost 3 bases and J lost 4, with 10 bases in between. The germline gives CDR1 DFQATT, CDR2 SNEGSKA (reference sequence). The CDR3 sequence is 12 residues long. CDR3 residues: CSASLDSYEQYV. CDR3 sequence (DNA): TGCAGTGCTAGCCTGGACAGTTACGAGCAGTACGTC.

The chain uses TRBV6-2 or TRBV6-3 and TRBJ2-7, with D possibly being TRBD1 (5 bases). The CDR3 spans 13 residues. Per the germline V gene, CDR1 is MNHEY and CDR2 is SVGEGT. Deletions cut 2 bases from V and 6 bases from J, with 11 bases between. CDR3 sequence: CASSYGRESEQYV. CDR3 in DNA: TGTGCCAGCAGTTACGGCAGGGAAAGCGAGCAGTACGTC.

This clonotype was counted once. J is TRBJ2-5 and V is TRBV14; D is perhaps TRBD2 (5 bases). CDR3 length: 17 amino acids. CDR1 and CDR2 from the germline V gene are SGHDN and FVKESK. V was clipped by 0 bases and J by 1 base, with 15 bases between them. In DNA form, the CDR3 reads TGTGCCAGCAGCCAAGATAAAGCTCAGAGGGCCCAAGAGACCCAGTACTTC. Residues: CASSQDKAQRAQETQYF.

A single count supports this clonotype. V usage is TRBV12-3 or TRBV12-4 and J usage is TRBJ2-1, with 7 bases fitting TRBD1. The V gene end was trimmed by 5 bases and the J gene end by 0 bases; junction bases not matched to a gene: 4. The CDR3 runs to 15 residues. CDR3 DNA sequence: TGTGCCAGCAGTCCACAGGGGAGCTCCTACAATGAGCAGTTCTTC. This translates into CASSPQGSSYNEQFF.

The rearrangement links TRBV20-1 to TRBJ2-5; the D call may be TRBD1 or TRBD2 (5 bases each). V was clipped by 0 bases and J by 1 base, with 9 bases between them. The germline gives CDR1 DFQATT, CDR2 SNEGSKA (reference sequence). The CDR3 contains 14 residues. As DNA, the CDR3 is TGCAGTGCTAGAGAGGGGACGCTCCAAGAGACCCAGTACTTC. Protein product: CSAREGTLQETQYF.

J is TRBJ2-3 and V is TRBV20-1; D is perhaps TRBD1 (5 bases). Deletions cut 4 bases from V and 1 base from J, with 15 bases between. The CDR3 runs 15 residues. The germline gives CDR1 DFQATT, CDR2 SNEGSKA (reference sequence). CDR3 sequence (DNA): TGCAGTGCTACTACCCAGGGATCTCGCACAGATACGCAGTATTTT. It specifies CSATTQGSRTDTQYF.

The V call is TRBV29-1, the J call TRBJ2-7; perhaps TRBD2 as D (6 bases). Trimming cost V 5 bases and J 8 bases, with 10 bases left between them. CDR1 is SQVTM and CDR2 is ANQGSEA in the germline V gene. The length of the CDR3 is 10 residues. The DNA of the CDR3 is TGCAGCGTTACGACTAGTCAGCAGTACTTC. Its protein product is CSVTTSQQYF.

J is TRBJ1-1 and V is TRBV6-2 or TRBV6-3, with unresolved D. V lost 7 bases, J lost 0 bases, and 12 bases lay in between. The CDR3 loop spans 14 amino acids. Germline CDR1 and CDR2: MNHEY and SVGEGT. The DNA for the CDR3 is TGTGCCAGCACCCATGGAAGTTTGAACACTGAAGCTTTCTTT. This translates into CASTHGSLNTEAFF.

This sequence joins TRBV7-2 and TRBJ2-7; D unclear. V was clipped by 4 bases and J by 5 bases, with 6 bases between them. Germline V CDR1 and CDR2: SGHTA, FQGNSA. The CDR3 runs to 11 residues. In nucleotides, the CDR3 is TGTGCCAGCAGCTCCCAACACGAGCAGTACTTC. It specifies CASSSQHEQYF. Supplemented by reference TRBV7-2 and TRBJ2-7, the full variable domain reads GAGVSQSPSNKVTEKGKDVELRCDPISGHTALYWYRQSLGQGLEFLIYFQGNSAPDKSGLPSDRFSAERTGGSVSTLTIQRTQQEDSAVYLCASSSQHEQYFGPGTRLTVT.

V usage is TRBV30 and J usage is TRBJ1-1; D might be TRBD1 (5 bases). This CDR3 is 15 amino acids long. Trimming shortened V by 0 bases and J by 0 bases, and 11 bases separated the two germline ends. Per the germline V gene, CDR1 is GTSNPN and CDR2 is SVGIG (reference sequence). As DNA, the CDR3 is TGTGCCTGGAGTGTAAAAAGACAGCTGAACACTGAAGCTTTCTTT. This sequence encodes CAWSVKRQLNTEAFF.

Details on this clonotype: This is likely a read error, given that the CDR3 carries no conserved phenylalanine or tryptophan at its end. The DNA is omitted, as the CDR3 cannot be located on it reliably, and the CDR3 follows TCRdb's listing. CDR3 amino acids: CSVEGVGTL. The gene calls are TRBV29-1 and TRBJ1-2. Germline assignment: CDR1 SQVTM and CDR2 ANQGSEA. The CDR3 has 9 residues if both end residues are counted.